Each of the 25 T cell receptor beta chains below was sequenced from the same sample in a study of CD8 T cells in ankylosing spondylitis. One entry per CDR3 protein, called by TCRdb with MiXCR from the 5' RACE reads. The profile shows some 7,000 distinct CDR3 sequences, 2.8% of them singletons. Sequencing was done on a sample of blood, either unsorted or a sorted T cell fraction (not recorded which). The source of these receptors is a female donor with ankylosing spondylitis or in good health (not recorded which).

This clonotype was counted ten times or more. The chain is built from TRBV9 and TRBJ2-7; possible D gene TRBD2, 6 bases. The CDR3 spans 14 residues. Germline loops: CDR1 SGDLS, CDR2 YYNGEE. V lost 2 bases, J lost 2 bases, and 11 bases lay in between. The CDR3: CASSVSWGAYEQYF. Here the CDR3 DNA reads TGTGCCAGCAGCGTCTCCTGGGGGGCCTACGAGCAGTACTTC.

This clonotype showed up many times. The chain has TRBV9 and TRBJ1-1; unclear D gene. The CDR3 runs 13 residues. V lost 0 bases, J lost 8 bases, and 11 bases lay in between. Germline V CDR1 and CDR2: SGDLS, YYNGEE. In DNA form, the CDR3 reads TGTGCCAGCAGCGTAGGTTCGCGACAAGAAGCTTTCTTT. As protein: CASSVGSRQEAFF.

By share of the sample, this clonotype is medium-sized. The V gene is TRBV9, the J gene TRBJ1-5; D possibly corresponds to TRBD1 (6 bases). The CDR3 runs 15 residues. With 0 bases removed from V and 4 bases from J, the gap between germline ends came to 11 bases. In germline, CDR1 is SGDLS, CDR2 YYNGEE. The CDR3 spells CASSVVPGANQPQHF. The DNA for the CDR3 is TGTGCCAGCAGCGTAGTGCCGGGGGCAAATCAGCCCCAGCATTTT.

This clonotype was seen ten or more times. The gene calls are TRBV9 and TRBJ1-5; D gene unclear. CDR1 SGDLS and CDR2 YYNGEE come from the germline V gene. The V end lost 4 bases, the J end lost 6 bases, and 14 bases lay between the germline ends. The length of the CDR3 is 14 residues. CDR3 residues: CASSPSGVSQPQHF. The DNA for the CDR3 is TGTGCCAGCAGCCCAAGTGGGGTTAGTCAGCCCCAGCATTTT.

This clonotype was seen repeatedly, ten times or more. The gene calls are TRBV9 and TRBJ2-1; D gene ambiguous. The CDR3 contains 15 residues. V lost 0 bases, J lost 0 bases, and 7 bases lay in between. Germline CDR1 and CDR2: SGDLS and YYNGEE. CDR3 nucleotides: TGTGCCAGCAGCGTAGGTGGAAACTCCTACAATGAGCAGTTCTTC. Translated: CASSVGGNSYNEQFF.

This clonotype has at least ten counts. V usage is TRBV9 and J usage is TRBJ2-2; 9 nucleotides align to TRBD1. The J segment lost 5 bases and the V segment lost 3 bases, leaving 8 bases of the junction unmatched. The CDR3 runs to 16 residues. The germline gives CDR1 SGDLS, CDR2 YYNGEE. The DNA of the CDR3 is TGTGCCAGCAGCGGTAAGGGACAGGGATGGACCGGGGAGCTGTTTTTT. This gives the protein CASSGKGQGWTGELFF.

This clonotype is judged medium-sized. The chain recombines TRBV9 with TRBJ2-7, with 11 bases matching TRBD2. Germline lookup yields CDR1 SGDLS and CDR2 YYNGEE. The CDR3 extends over 16 amino acids. The V gene end was trimmed by 0 bases and the J gene end by 1 base; junction bases not matched to a gene: 3. Written as DNA, the CDR3 is TGTGCCAGCAGCGTAGATTCTAGCGGGGGGTCCTACGAGCAGTACTTC. It encodes CASSVDSSGGSYEQYF.

There are many counts of this clonotype. The chain joins TRBV9 to TRBJ2-2; maybe TRBD1 (5 bases). V was clipped by 0 bases and J by 7 bases, with 13 bases between them. CDR3 length: 15 residues. The germline CDR1 and CDR2 sequences are SGDLS and YYNGEE. CDR3 amino acids: CASSVGGGRSGELFF. DNA of the CDR3: TGTGCCAGCAGCGTAGGGGGCGGACGGAGCGGGGAGCTGTTTTTT.

This clonotype was counted at least ten times. The rearrangement uses TRBV9 and TRBJ1-5; D is ambiguous. Trimming took off 0 bases at V and 9 bases at J, with 10 bases between the two ends. From germline, CDR1 is SGDLS and CDR2 YYNGEE. This CDR3 has 13 amino acids. As DNA, the CDR3 is TGTGCCAGCAGCGTAGAGGGAGGGCGGCCCCAGCATTTT. It yields the protein CASSVEGGRPQHF.

This clonotype was counted many times. V gene TRBV9 combines with J gene TRBJ1-3; D possibly corresponds to TRBD1 (6 bases). This CDR3 is 15 amino acids long. V was shortened by 5 bases and J by 1 base, with 13 bases between the two germline ends. The germline gives CDR1 SGDLS, CDR2 YYNGEE. DNA for the CDR3: TGTGCCAGCAGTCTTACGGGGGCGTCTGGAAACACCATATATTTT. This translates into CASSLTGASGNTIYF.

This clonotype was counted many times. CDR3 protein: CASSGTDGGYTF. The CDR3, as DNA: TGTGCCAGCAGCGGGACAGATGGGGGCTACACCTTC. The chain joins TRBV9 to TRBJ1-2, with a tentative D call TRBD1 (6 bases). Germline CDR1 and CDR2: SGDLS and YYNGEE. This CDR3 spans 12 amino acids. V gave up 3 bases and J gave up 8 bases, with 11 bases separating them.

This clonotype came up many times. This sequence joins TRBV9 and TRBJ2-3, with D possibly called TRBD1 or TRBD2 (5 bases each). The length of the CDR3 is 15 residues. Germline CDR1 reads SGDLS; CDR2 reads YYNGEE. The V end lost 0 bases, the J end lost 6 bases, and 14 bases lay between the germline ends. The CDR3 protein is CASSVGGRWGDTQYF. In DNA form, the CDR3 reads TGTGCCAGCAGCGTAGGTGGGAGATGGGGGGATACGCAGTATTTT.

Many counts were recorded for this clonotype. V is TRBV9 and J is TRBJ2-7; TRBD2 matches 14 bases. The junction had 11 bases not matched to a gene; V was cut back by 3 bases and J by 6 bases. The CDR3 covers 17 residues. In germline, CDR1 is SGDLS, CDR2 YYNGEE. CDR3 protein: CASSANSGLAGVVEQYF. The CDR3 DNA reads TGTGCCAGCAGCGCCAATTCGGGACTAGCGGGAGTTGTCGAGCAGTACTTC.

The table lists this clonotype with many counts. V gene TRBV9 combines with J gene TRBJ2-1; 14 nucleotides line up with TRBD2. Unmatched junction bases numbered 7, after V lost 0 bases and J lost 2 bases. The germline gives CDR1 SGDLS, CDR2 YYNGEE. This CDR3 has 19 amino acids. The CDR3 sequence is CASSVAGTSGRTAYNEQFF. The DNA for the CDR3 is TGTGCCAGCAGCGTAGCTGGGACTAGCGGGAGAACGGCCTACAATGAGCAGTTCTTC.

This clonotype was picked up many times. V usage is TRBV9 and J usage is TRBJ2-1, with 9 bases matching TRBD1. This CDR3 region has 12 residues. CDR1 and CDR2 (germline): SGDLS, YYNGEE. V shed 4 bases, J shed 8 bases, and the junction held 1 base outside the gene matches. CDR3 coding DNA: TGTGCCAGCAGCTGGACAGGGGATGAGCAGTTCTTC. Translating it yields CASSWTGDEQFF. The variable domain in full, completed from reference TRBV9 and TRBJ2-1, reads DSGVTQTPKHLITATGQRVTLRCSPRSGDLSVYWYQQSLDQGLQFLIQYYNGEERAKGNILERFSAQQFPDLHSELNLSSLELGDSALYFCASSWTGDEQFFGPGTRLTVL.

This clonotype was seen repeatedly, ten times or more. The chain links TRBV9 to TRBJ1-1; D not certain. Germline V gene sequence: CDR1 SGDLS, CDR2 YYNGEE. The V gene lost 4 bases and the J gene lost 3 bases, with 13 bases spanning the gap. The CDR3 is made up of 14 amino acids. The CDR3 bases are TGTGCCAGCAGCCCCCAATCTCGGGACACTGAAGCTTTCTTT. This codes for CASSPQSRDTEAFF.

Many counts were recorded for this clonotype. The chain has TRBV9 and TRBJ2-1; TRBD2 agrees at 14 bases. The CDR3 is made up of 17 amino acids. Germline assignment: CDR1 SGDLS and CDR2 YYNGEE. The trim removed 0 bases at V and 10 bases at J, leaving 9 bases unmatched. The CDR3 region has the DNA TGTGCCAGCAGCGTAGAATTTGTGGGACTAGCGGGAGAGGAGCAGTTCTTC. Its translation is CASSVEFVGLAGEEQFF.

This clonotype was detected ten times or more. In DNA, the CDR3 is TGTGCCAGCAGCACCCAGGGGGCGCAGTTCTATGGCTACACCTTC. Translated: CASSTQGAQFYGYTF. This chain connects TRBV9 to TRBJ1-2, with 8 bases that match TRBD1. Germline lookup yields CDR1 SGDLS and CDR2 YYNGEE. This CDR3 region has 15 residues. V gave up 4 bases and J gave up 4 bases; unmatched junction bases: 9. The full variable domain, with the rest looked up from reference TRBV9 and TRBJ1-2, is DSGVTQTPKHLITATGQRVTLRCSPRSGDLSVYWYQQSLDQGLQFLIQYYNGEERAKGNILERFSAQQFPDLHSELNLSSLELGDSALYFCASSTQGAQFYGYTFGSGTRLTVV.

This clonotype was recorded many times. The chain uses TRBV9 and TRBJ1-2; D gene uncertain. CDR3 size: 13 residues. V gave up 4 bases and J gave up 0 bases, with 7 bases separating them. Germline V gene lookup returns CDR1 SGDLS and CDR2 YYNGEE. The CDR3 DNA sequence: TGTGCCAGCAGCCGAACCTCTAACTATGGCTACACCTTC. It codes for CASSRTSNYGYTF.

This clonotype showed up just a few times. The genes are TRBV11-3 and TRBJ2-1, with TRBD2 identical over 8 bases. V lost 10 bases to trimming and J lost 8 bases; unmatched junction nucleotides: 16. The CDR3 runs 15 residues. The germline V gene has CDR1 SGHNT and CDR2 YENEEA. The CDR3 loop reads CANLPGTRLVDEQFF. The CDR3 DNA reads TGTGCCAACCTGCCTGGGACTAGGTTAGTGGATGAGCAGTTCTTC. Variable domain in full (rest from reference TRBV11-3 and TRBJ2-1): EAGVVQSPRYKIIEKKQPVAFWCNPISGHNTLYWYLQNLGQGPELLIRYENEEAVDDSQLPKDRFSAERLKGVDSTLKIQPAELGDSAVYLCANLPGTRLVDEQFFGPGTRLTVL.

This clonotype is termed medium-sized (0.01 to 0.1%). The V gene is TRBV9, the J gene TRBJ2-7; possibly TRBD2 for D (5 bases). V lost 2 bases and J lost 0, with 12 bases in between. The CDR3 sequence is 15 residues long. Germline CDR1 SGDLS, CDR2 YYNGEE. CDR3 DNA: TGTGCCAGCAGCGTTTATCGGGATAGCTCCTACGAGCAGTACTTC. Translated, it gives CASSVYRDSSYEQYF.

This clonotype was recorded many times. The rearrangement joins TRBV9 to TRBJ1-1, with D hard to call. V lost 0 bases, J lost 4 bases, and 7 bases lay in between. Germline CDR1 is SGDLS and CDR2 is YYNGEE. This CDR3 comprises 13 residues. The CDR3 reads CASSVEWGTEAFF. CDR3 coding DNA: TGTGCCAGCAGCGTAGAGTGGGGCACTGAAGCTTTCTTT. Full variable domain (outside the CDR3, taken from reference TRBV9 and TRBJ1-1): DSGVTQTPKHLITATGQRVTLRCSPRSGDLSVYWYQQSLDQGLQFLIQYYNGEERAKGNILERFSAQQFPDLHSELNLSSLELGDSALYFCASSVEWGTEAFFGQGTRLTVV.

At least ten counts were recorded for this clonotype. V and J are TRBV9 and TRBJ2-3; TRBD2 agrees at 10 bases. Germline V gene lookup returns CDR1 SGDLS and CDR2 YYNGEE. This CDR3 has 16 residues. The V gene end was trimmed by 4 bases and the J gene end by 0 bases; junction bases not matched to a gene: 5. CDR3 nucleotide sequence: TGTGCCAGCAGCACTAGCGGGGCCGCCAGCACAGATACGCAGTATTTT. This codes for CASSTSGAASTDTQYF.

This clonotype is deemed medium-sized. The chain has TRBV9 and TRBJ2-2; TRBD1 matches 9 bases. The germline V gene has CDR1 SGDLS and CDR2 YYNGEE. The CDR3 is 15 amino acids. Trimming cost V 4 bases and J 5 bases; bases outside gene matches: 6. The CDR3 loop is CASSQGTGTTGELFF. CDR3 in DNA: TGTGCCAGCAGCCAAGGGACAGGGACTACCGGGGAGCTGTTTTTT.

This clonotype was counted at least ten times. The chain uses TRBV9 and TRBJ2-7, with a weak D call TRBD1 (6 bases). CDR1 is SGDLS and CDR2 is YYNGEE in the germline V gene. The germline V and J ends were trimmed by 0 bases and 0 bases, with 10 bases remaining between them. The CDR3 length is 15 residues. Here the CDR3 reads CASSVATGNSYEQYF. DNA for the CDR3: TGTGCCAGCAGCGTAGCCACAGGGAACTCCTACGAGCAGTACTTC.